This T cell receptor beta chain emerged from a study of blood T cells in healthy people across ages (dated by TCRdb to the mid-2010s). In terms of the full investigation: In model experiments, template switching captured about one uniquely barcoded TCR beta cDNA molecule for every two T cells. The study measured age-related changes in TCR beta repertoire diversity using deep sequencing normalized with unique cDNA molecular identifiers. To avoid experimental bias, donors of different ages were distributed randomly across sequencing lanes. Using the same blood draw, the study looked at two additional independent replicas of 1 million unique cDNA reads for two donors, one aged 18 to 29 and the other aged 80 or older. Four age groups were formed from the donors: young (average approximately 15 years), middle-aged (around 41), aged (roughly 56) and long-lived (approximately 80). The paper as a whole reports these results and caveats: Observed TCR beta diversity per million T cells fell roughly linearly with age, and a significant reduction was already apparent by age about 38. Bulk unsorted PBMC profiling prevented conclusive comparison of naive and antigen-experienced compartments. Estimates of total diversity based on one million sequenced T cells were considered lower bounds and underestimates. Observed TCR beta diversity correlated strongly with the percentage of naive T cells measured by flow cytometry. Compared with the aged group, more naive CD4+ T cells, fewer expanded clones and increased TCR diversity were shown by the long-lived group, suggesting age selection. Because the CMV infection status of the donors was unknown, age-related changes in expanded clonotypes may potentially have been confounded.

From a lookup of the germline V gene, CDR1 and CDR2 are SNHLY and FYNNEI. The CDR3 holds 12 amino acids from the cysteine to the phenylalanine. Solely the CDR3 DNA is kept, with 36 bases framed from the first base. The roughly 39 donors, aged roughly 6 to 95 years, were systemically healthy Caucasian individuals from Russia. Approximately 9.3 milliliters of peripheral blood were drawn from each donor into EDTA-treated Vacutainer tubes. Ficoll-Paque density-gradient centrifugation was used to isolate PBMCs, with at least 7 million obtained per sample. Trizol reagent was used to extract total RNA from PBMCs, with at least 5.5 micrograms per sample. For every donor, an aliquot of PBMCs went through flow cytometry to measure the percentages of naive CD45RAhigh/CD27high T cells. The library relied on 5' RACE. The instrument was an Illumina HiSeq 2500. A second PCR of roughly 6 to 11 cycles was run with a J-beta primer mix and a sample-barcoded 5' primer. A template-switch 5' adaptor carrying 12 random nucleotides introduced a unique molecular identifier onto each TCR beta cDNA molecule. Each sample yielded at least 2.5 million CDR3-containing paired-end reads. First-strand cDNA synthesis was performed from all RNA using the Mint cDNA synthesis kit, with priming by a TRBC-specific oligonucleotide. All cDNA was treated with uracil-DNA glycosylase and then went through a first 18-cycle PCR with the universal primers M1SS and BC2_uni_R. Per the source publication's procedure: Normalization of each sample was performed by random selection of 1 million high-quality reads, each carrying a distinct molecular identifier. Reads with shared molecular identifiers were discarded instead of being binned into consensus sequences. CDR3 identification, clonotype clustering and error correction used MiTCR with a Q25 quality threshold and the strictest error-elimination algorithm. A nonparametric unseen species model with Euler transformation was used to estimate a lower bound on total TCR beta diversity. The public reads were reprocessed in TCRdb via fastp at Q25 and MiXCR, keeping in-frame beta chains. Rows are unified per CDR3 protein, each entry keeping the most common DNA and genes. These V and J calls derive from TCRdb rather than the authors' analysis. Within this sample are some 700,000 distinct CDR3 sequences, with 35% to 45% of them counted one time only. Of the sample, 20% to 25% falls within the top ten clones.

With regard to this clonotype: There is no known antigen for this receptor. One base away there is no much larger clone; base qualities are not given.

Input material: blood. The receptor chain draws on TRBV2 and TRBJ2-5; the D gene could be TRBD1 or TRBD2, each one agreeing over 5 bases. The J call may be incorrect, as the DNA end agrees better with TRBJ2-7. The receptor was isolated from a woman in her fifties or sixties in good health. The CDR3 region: CASAPQGREQYF. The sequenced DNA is TGTGCCAGCGCCCCTCAGGGACGCGAGCAGTACTTC.